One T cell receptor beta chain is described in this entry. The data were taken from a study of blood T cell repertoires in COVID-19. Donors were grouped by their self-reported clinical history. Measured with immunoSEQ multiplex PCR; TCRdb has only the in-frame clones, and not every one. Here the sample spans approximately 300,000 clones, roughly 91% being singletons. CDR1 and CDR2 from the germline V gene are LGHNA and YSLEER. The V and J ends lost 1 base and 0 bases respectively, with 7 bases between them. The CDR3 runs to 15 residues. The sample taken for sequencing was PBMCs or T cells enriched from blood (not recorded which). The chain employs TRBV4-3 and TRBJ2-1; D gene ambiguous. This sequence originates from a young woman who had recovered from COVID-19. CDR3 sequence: CASSQGAGSYNEQFF. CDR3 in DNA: TGCGCCAGCAGCCAAGGTGCAGGCTCCTACAATGAGCAGTTCTTC.